The present TCR beta chain was sequenced within a study of blood T cell repertoires in COVID-19. The CDR3 spans 17 residues. Germline values: CDR1 WSHSY, CDR2 SAAADI. The J segment lost 1 base and the V segment lost 0 bases, leaving 9 bases of the junction unmatched. In the authors' methods: Nucleated cell number was recorded as an estimate derived from reference gene primer amplification. Sequencing used immunoSEQ multiplex PCR; TCRdb keeps in-frame clones, though not all of them. D and trimming were read from the DNA, whereas the V and J calls and clone size are those reported in that table. The sample lists tens of thousands of clones; approximately 86% were seen once.

The material sequenced was peripheral blood. The chain carries TRBV10-2 and TRBJ2-7; 7 nucleotides align to TRBD2. The source is a woman aged 80 or over with acute or convalescent COVID-19. The CDR3 DNA reads TGCGCCAGCAGTGAGTCTTTTGGGGCGGGGGTTTCCTACGAGCAGTACTTC. It encodes CASSESFGAGVSYEQYF.